This T cell receptor beta chain came from a study of cytomegalovirus exposure and HLA in healthy donors. Turning to the study itself: Around 76% of 350 to 400 genotyped donors fell in the Caucasian-associated ancestry cluster. Whole-study findings and limits: In vitro testing confirmed a few CMV-associated chains as specific for CMV antigens.

It was with 60 Vbeta and 13 Jbeta primers that the PCR ran. Here immunoSEQ multiplex PCR was the method, and the copy in TCRdb shows in-frame clones only, minus some. The sample carries tens of thousands of clones, more than 55% recorded once. V lost 1 base and J lost 5, with 16 bases in between. Germline V gene data show CDR1 as SGHNT and CDR2 as YYREEE (reference sequence). The CDR3 has 15 amino acids. A word on this clone: Its antigen remains unknown.

This chain joins TRBV5-4 and TRBJ2-7; perhaps TRBD1 as D (6 bases). This clonotype was obtained from a boy aged 5-17 years in good health and CMV-seropositive. Sequenced input: PBMCs. The DNA for the CDR3 is TGTGCCAGCAGCTTGCCCCGGAACAGGGCCCACGAGCAGTACTTC. It translates to CASSLPRNRAHEQYF.